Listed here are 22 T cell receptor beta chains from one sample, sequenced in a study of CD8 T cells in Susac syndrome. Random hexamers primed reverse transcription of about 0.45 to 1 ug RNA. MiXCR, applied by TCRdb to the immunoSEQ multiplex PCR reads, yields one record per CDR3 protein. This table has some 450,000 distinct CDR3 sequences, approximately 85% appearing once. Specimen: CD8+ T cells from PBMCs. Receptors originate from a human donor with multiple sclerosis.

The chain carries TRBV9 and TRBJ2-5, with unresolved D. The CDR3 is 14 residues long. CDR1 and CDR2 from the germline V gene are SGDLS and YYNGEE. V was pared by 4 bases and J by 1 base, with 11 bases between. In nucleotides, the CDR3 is TGTGCCAGCAGCCCTAGGTCAGCCCAAGAGACCCAGTACTTC. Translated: CASSPRSAQETQYF.

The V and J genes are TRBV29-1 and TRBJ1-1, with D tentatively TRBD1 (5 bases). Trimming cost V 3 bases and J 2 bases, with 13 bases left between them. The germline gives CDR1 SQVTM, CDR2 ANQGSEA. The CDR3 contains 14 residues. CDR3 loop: CSVDLRGSNTEAFF. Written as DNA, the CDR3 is TGCAGCGTTGACTTAAGGGGCTCAAACACTGAAGCTTTCTTT.

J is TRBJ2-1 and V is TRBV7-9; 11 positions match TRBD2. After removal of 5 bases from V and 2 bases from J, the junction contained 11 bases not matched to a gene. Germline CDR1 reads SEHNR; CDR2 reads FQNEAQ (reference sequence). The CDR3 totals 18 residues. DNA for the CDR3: TGTGCCAGCAGCCCGCCCACTAGCGGGAGTTCGCCCTACAATGAGCAGTTCTTC. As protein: CASSPPTSGSSPYNEQFF.

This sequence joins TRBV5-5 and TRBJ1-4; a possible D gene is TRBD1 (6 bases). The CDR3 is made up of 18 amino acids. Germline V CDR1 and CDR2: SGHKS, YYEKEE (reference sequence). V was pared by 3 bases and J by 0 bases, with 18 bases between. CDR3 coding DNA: TGTGCCAGCAGCTCGGACCTAACGGACAGACCAACTAATGAAAAACTGTTTTTT. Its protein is CASSSDLTDRPTNEKLFF.

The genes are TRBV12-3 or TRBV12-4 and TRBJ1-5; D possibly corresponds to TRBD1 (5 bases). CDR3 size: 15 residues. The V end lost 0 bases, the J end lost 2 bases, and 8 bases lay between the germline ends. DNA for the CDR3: TGTGCCAGCAGTTTAGCAGGGGACGGCAATCAGCCCCAGCATTTT. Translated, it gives CASSLAGDGNQPQHF.

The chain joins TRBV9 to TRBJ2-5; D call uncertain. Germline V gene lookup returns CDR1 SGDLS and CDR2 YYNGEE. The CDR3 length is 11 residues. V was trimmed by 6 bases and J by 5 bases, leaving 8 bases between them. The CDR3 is CASIRKETQYF. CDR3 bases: TGTGCCAGCATTCGAAAGGAGACCCAGTACTTC.

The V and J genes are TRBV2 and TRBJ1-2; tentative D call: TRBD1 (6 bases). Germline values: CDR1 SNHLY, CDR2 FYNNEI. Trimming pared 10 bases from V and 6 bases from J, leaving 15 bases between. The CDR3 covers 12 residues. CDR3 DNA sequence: TGTGCCACCCAAGGGGGGAATCATGGCTACACCTTC. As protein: CATQGGNHGYTF.

The CDR3 sequence: CASSPATGAFQETQYF. As DNA, the CDR3 is TGCGCCAGCAGCCCAGCGACAGGGGCGTTCCAAGAGACCCAGTACTTC. V and J are TRBV4-1 and TRBJ2-5; 8 nucleotides line up with TRBD1. The germline gives CDR1 MGHRA, CDR2 YSYEKL. The CDR3 extends over 16 amino acids. J gave up 1 base and V 4 bases, and 8 bases lay outside the gene matches.

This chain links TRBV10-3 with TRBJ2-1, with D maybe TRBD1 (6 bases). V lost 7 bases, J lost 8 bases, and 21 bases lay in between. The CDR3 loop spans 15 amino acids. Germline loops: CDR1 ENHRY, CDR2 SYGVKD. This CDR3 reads CAIKAPGEGRDEQFF. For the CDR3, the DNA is TGTGCCATCAAGGCCCCAGGGGAAGGTCGAGATGAGCAGTTCTTC.

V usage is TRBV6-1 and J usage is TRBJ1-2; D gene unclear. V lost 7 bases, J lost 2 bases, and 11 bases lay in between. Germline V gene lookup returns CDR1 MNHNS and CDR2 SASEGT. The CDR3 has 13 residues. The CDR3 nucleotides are TGTGCCAGCACCCAAGGCTACAACTATGGCTACACCTTC. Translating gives CASTQGYNYGYTF.

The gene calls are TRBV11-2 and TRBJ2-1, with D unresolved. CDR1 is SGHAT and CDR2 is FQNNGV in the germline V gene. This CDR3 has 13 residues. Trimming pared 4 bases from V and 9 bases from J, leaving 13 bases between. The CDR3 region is CASSSLVDREQFF. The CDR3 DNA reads TGTGCCAGCAGCTCCCTAGTGGATCGTGAGCAGTTCTTC.

CDR3 DNA sequence: TGTGCCAGCAGTTACGTTTCAGAGGGGGCCCAGCATTTT. Translation gives CASSYVSEGAQHF. The chain links TRBV6-5 to TRBJ1-5, with a weak D call TRBD1 (6 bases). The V end was cut by 2 bases, the J end by 11 bases, with 13 bases between. Germline V gene data show CDR1 as MNHEY and CDR2 as SVGAGI. The CDR3 is 13 amino acids.

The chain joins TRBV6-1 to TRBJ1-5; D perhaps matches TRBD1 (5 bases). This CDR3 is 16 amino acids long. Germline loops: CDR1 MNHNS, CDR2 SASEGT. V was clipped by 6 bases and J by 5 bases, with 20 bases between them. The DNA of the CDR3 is TGTGCCAGCAGCCAAGGACAAGCCCTCGGGGATCAGCCCCAGCATTTT. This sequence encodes CASSQGQALGDQPQHF.

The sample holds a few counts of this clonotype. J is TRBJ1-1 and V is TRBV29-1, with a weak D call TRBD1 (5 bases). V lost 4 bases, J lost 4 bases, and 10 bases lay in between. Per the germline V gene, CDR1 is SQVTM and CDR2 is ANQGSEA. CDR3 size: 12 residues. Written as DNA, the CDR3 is TGCAGCGTTGGAGGGGTTGGCACTGAAGCTTTCTTT. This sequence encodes CSVGGVGTEAFF.

CDR3 bases: TGTGCCAGCAGTTTATCGCCCGACAGGCCGGGGGATTTTAACACTGAAGCTTTCTTT. Amino acid sequence: CASSLSPDRPGDFNTEAFF. The gene calls are TRBV27 and TRBJ1-1; D perhaps matches TRBD1 (6 bases). V was shortened by 0 bases and J by 2 bases, with 22 bases between the two germline ends. The CDR3 totals 19 residues. From germline, CDR1 is MNHEY and CDR2 SMNVEV (reference sequence).

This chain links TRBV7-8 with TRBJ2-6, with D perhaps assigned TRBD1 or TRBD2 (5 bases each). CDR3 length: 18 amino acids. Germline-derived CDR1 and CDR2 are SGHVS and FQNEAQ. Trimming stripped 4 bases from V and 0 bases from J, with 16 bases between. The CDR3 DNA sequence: TGTGCCAGCAGCTGTGGAGAGGGACGGATCTCTGGGGCCAACGTCCTGACTTTC. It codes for CASSCGEGRISGANVLTF.

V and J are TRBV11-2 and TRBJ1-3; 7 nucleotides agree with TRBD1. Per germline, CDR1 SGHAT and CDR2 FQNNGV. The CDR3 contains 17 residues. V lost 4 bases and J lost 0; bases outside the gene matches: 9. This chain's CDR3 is CASSSWTGEFSGNTIYF. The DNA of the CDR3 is TGTGCCAGCAGCTCCTGGACAGGTGAATTCTCTGGAAACACCATATATTTT.

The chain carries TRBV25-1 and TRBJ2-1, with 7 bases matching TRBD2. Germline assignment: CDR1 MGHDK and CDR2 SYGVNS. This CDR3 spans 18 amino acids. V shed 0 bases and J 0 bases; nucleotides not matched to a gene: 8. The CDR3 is CASSEYASSGLSYNEQFF. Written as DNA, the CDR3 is TGTGCCAGCAGTGAATATGCATCTAGCGGACTCTCCTACAATGAGCAGTTCTTC.

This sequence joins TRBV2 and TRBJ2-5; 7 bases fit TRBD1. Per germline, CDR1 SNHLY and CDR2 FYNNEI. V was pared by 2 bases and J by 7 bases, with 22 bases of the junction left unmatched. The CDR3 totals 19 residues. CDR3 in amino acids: CASSESPGQLGTKQGTQYF. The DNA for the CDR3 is TGTGCCAGCAGTGAATCCCCGGGACAGCTGGGTACTAAACAGGGGACCCAGTACTTC.

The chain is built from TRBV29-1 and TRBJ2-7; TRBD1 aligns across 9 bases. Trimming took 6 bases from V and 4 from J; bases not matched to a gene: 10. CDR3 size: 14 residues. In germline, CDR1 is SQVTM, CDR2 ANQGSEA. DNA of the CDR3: TGCAGCGTGACCGGGACAGGGTCGGCGTACGAGCAGTACTTC. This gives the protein CSVTGTGSAYEQYF.

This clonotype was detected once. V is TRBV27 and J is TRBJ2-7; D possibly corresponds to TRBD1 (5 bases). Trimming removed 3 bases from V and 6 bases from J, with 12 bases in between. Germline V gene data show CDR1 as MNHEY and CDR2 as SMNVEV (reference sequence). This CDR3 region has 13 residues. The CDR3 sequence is CASSLGQLGEQYF. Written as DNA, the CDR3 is TGTGCCAGCAGTTTGGGGCAATTAGGCGAGCAGTACTTC.

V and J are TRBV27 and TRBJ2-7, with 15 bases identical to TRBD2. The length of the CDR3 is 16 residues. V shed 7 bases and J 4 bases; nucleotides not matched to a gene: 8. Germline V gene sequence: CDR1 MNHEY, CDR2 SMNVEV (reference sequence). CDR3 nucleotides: TGTGCCAGCATCTCCGGGACTAGCGGGAGGTTTTACGAGCAGTACTTC. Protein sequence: CASISGTSGRFYEQYF.